Given below is one T cell receptor (beta chain) in context. The antigen is not known. This CDR3 has 16 residues. Germline CDR1 reads SEHNR; CDR2 reads FQNEAQ (reference sequence). V shed 5 bases and J 0 bases; nucleotides not matched to a gene: 5. This record belongs to a study of T-cell reconstitution after alpha-beta-depleted transplantation in children. Study-wide results and limits: Several hundred expanded graft clones reportedly were the source of alpha-beta T cells about two months after transplant. Counts and diversity of T cells one year after transplant came mostly from newly produced T cells. The high TCRbeta diversity at day 60 in some patients came from surviving recipient T cells and thymic progenitors.

TCRbeta library construction was performed incorporating unique molecular identifiers. TCRdb used MiXCR to reprocess the PCR reads, holding one entry per CDR3 protein. The sample lists 400,000 to 450,000 distinct CDR3 sequences, roughly 43% seen once, with 27% in the top ten. The chain joins TRBV7-9 to TRBJ2-1; the match to TRBD1 covers 9 bases. This clonotype was sampled from a girl aged 2 to 9 with aplastic anemia, due to receive a stem cell transplant. This specimen consisted of PBMCs, obtained before TCRalphabeta/CD19-depleted stem cell transplant. CDR3 sequence (DNA): TGTGCCAGCAGCCAGAGGACAGGGGCCTCCTACAATGAGCAGTTCTTC. Protein sequence: CASSQRTGASYNEQFF.